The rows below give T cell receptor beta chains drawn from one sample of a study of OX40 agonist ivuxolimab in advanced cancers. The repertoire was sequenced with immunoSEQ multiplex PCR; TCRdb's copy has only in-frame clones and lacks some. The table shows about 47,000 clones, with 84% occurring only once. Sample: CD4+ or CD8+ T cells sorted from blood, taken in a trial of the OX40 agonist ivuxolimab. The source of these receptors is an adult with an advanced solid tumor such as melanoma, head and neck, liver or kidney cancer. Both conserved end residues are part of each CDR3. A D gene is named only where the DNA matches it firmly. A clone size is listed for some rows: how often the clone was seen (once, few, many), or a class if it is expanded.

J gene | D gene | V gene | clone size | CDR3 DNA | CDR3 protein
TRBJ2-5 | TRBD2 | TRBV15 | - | TGTGCCACCAGACTAGCGGGAGGGTCGGAGCAGTACTTC | CATRLAGGSEQYF
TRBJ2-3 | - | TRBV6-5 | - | TGTGCCAGCAGTTACTCGGGGAATACGCAGTATTTT | CASSYSGNTQYF
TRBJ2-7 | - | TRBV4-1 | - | TGCGCCAGCAGCCAAGATCAGTCTTACTACGAGCAGTACTTC | CASSQDQSYYEQYF
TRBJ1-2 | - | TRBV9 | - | TGTGCCAGCAGCGTAGGATCGGCGGGTGGCTACACCTTC | CASSVGSAGGYTF
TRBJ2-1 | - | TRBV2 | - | TGTGCCAGCAGCCCAGGAGGGCCGACCTACAATGAGCAGTTCTTC | CASSPGGPTYNEQFF
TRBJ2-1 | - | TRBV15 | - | TGTGCCACCAGCAGAGATGCTGAGCAGTTCTTC | CATSRDAEQFF
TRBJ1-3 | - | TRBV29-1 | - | TGCAGCGTTGGGATACAAAACGGAAACACCATATATTTT | CSVGIQNGNTIYF
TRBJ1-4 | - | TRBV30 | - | TGTGCCTGGAGTGGTCAGGGACCCGAAAAACTGTTTTTT | CAWSGQGPEKLFF
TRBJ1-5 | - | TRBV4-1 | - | TGCGCCAGCAGCCAACTCCAGGGAAGAAGTCAGCCCCAGCATTTT | CASSQLQGRSQPQHF
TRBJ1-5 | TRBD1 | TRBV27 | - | TGTGCCAGCAGTTTATTTCTTCCGGCCGGGACAGGGGATCAGCCCCAGCATTTT | CASSLFLPAGTGDQPQHF
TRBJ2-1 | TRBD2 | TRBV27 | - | TGTGCCAGCAGTTTAGGGACTAGCGGTAATGAGCAGTTCTTC | CASSLGTSGNEQFF
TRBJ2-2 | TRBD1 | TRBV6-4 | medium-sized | TGTGCCAGCAGTCAGAACGACAGGGACACCGGGGAGCTGTTTTTT | CASSQNDRDTGELFF
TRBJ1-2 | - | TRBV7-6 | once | TGTGCCAGCAGCTTAGGGACAGACTATGGCTACACCTTC | CASSLGTDYGYTF
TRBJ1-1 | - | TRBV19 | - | TGTGCCAGTAGTATAAATCCGAGCAGGGGAAGCGACACTGAAGCTTTCTTT | CASSINPSRGSDTEAFF
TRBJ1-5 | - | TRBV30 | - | TGTGCCTGGACGGCAGGGACAACTAGCAATCAGCCCCAGCATTTT | CAWTAGTTSNQPQHF
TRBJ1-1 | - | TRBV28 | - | TGTGCCAGCAGTTTATCTGGGATAGCTTTCTTT | CASSLSGIAFF
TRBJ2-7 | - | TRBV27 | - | TGTGCCAGCAGTTCGAAAGCGTCGAGCTCCTACGAGCAGTACTTC | CASSSKASSSYEQYF
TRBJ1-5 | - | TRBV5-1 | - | TGCGCCAGCAGCCCGGACGGCGGGGACAATCAGCCCCAGCATTTT | CASSPDGGDNQPQHF
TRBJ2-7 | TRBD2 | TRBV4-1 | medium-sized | TGCGCCAGCAGACAACTAGCGGGGGATTTAACCTACGAGCAGTACTTC | CASRQLAGDLTYEQYF
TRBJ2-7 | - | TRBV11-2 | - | TGTGCCAGCAGCTTAGGGTTAAACGAGCAGTACTTC | CASSLGLNEQYF
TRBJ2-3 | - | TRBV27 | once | TGTGCCAGCAGTTTTTCCGCGGGAGATACGCAGTATTTT | CASSFSAGDTQYF
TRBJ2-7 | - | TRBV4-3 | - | TGCGCCAGCAGCCAAGGCAGGGGGGCCTCCTACGAGCAGTACTTC | CASSQGRGASYEQYF
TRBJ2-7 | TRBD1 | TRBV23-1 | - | TGCGCCAGTACATACAGGGGGACCTTCTCCTACGAGCAGTACTTC | CASTYRGTFSYEQYF
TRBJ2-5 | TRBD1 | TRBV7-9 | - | TGTGCCAGCAGCTTAGCCGGGACAGAGCAAGAGACCCAGTACTTC | CASSLAGTEQETQYF
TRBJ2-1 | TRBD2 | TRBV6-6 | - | TGTGCCAGCAGTTTCAGTAGCGGGTTCAATGAGCAGTTCTTC | CASSFSSGFNEQFF
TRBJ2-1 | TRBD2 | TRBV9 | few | TGTGCCAGCAGCTTAGCGGGCCACCCATTCAATGAGCAGTTCTTC | CASSLAGHPFNEQFF
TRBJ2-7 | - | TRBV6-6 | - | TGTGCCACCCTTAGGGCAGGCTCCTACGAGCAGTACTTC | CATLRAGSYEQYF